The clone carrying this TCR beta chain has only a few counts. Its specificity is not known. The data derive from a study of T cells after yellow fever vaccination. Study summary: Fractions with few cells were prepared using SMART-Seq v4 Ultra Low Input. The study, taken as a whole, reports: Clonotypes shared by both compartments, CD4 and CD8, made up a small share. The presence of abundant clonotypes contaminating from the bulk population was possible in FACS-sorted repertoires.

The V and J ends lost 8 bases and 6 bases respectively, with 16 bases between them. The CDR3 is 14 residues long. Germline CDR1 and CDR2: LNHDA and SQIVND (reference sequence). They built TCR cDNA with 5'RACE template switching, a step that put in a universal primer site and UMIs. Using its own MiXCR run on the 5' RACE reads, TCRdb lists one record per CDR3 protein. The data contain 250,000 to 300,000 distinct CDR3 sequences, approximately 8% of them singletons. The sample consisted of CD4+ T cells sorted from PBMCs, taken 5 days after the yellow fever booster vaccination. The sequence was collected from a man younger than 30 who received the YFV17D yellow fever vaccine. The chain has TRBV19 and TRBJ2-2; D gene ambiguous. The CDR3 protein is CASLPGPYPGELFF. The CDR3 DNA reads TGTGCCAGTCTACCGGGCCCTTACCCCGGGGAGCTGTTTTTT.